This T cell receptor beta chain comes out of a study of cytomegalovirus exposure and HLA in healthy donors. Whole-study results and caveats: Links to common viral pathogens appeared, in a later analysis, for several of the most significant clusters. High sensitivity and specificity were reportedly achieved when the classifier diagnosed cytomegalovirus status. Earlier analysis looked at TCR beta V segments, and most were productive about 87% or about 30% of the time.

On this clone itself: Its antigen remains unknown.

PCR amplification relied on 60 Vbeta primers (plus 13 Jbeta primers). Generated by immunoSEQ multiplex PCR, the TCRdb table keeps only in-frame clones and is missing some. The table records 120,000 or so clones, 50% to 75% of them present only once. The CDR3 consists of 14 residues. V lost 4 bases and J 3 bases, leaving 15 bases between the germline ends. CDR1 is SQVTM and CDR2 is ANQGSEA in the germline V gene. Donors in the study were healthy people who gave bone marrow. The sequence was collected from a woman aged 40 to 55 in good health and CMV-seropositive. Sequences were obtained from PBMCs. The rearrangement links TRBV29-1 to TRBJ1-2; unclear D gene. Written as DNA, the CDR3 is TGCAGCGTTGCTGGTTCCACAGCGGACTATGGCTACACCTTC. It is translated as CSVAGSTADYGYTF.